This TCR beta chain was obtained from a study of Graves' ophthalmopathy and Graves' hyperthyroidism. Study background: Prior to any treatment, peripheral blood was collected at the time of initial diagnosis. Study-wide points: At less than 71% sensitivity and 72.22% specificity, the model predicted progression of the ophthalmopathy.

Using RNA transcripts, the TCR beta CDR3 regions were amplified. HTBI primers were used in a first-round RT-PCR, which preceded a second-round multiplex PCR. TCRdb processed the multiplex PCR reads anew with MiXCR; each CDR3 protein has one entry. The sample includes a few hundred thousand distinct CDR3 sequences, approximately 17% of them seen just once. V lost 6 bases and J lost 8, with 19 bases in between. Germline V lookup: CDR1 MNHNS, CDR2 SASEGT. This CDR3 spans 14 amino acids. This clonotype was seen ten or more times. Its antigen is unknown. The clonotype was recovered from an adult woman with stable Graves' hyperthyroidism. The rearrangement links TRBV6-1 to TRBJ1-2; D gene uncertain. Specimen: peripheral blood. The CDR3 nucleotides read TGTGCCAGCAGCGACTTCCCGGACTTGGACGGCTACACCTTC. It translates to CASSDFPDLDGYTF.